The 30 T cell receptor beta chains below all came from one sample that was sequenced in a study of PD-1 blockade in classical Hodgkin lymphoma. Brentuximab vedotin exposure varied among the patients, all of whom had relapsed after autologous stem cell transplantation. Data came from immunoSEQ multiplex PCR; TCRdb stores just in-frame clones and leaves some out. The sample shows 39,000 or so clones, around 83% of them seen only once. The source was peripheral blood mononuclear cells (PBMCs), collected before the second cycle of nivolumab. These receptor sequences come from a human donor with classical Hodgkin lymphoma.

This clone was found a few times. The chain has TRBV18 and TRBJ2-3; D unclear. V was cut by 2 bases and J by 2 bases, with 11 bases left in between. CDR1 is KGHSH and CDR2 is LQKENI in the germline V gene. The CDR3 is 15 amino acids. The chain's CDR3 is CASSPRASITDTQYF. Written as DNA, the CDR3 is TGTGCCAGCTCACCAAGGGCCTCTATCACAGATACGCAGTATTTT.

This clone has only one observation. This chain joins TRBV19 and TRBJ1-5, with TRBD1 as a possible D gene (6 bases). This CDR3 is built from 14 residues. Germline assignment: CDR1 LNHDA and CDR2 SQIVND (reference sequence). Deletions cut 7 bases from V and 1 base from J, with 11 bases between. The CDR3 DNA is TGTGCCAGTAAGTGGGACAACAGCAATCAGCCCCAGCATTTT. It translates to CASKWDNSNQPQHF.

The chain is built from TRBV19 and TRBJ1-5, with D unclear. Between the trimmed V and J ends, which lost 7 bases and 4 bases, there was a span of 8 bases. The CDR3 is made up of 12 amino acids. CDR1 LNHDA and CDR2 SQIVND come from the germline V gene (reference sequence). The CDR3 DNA reads as TGTGCCAGTAAGCTGGCTAATCAGCCCCAGCATTTT. As protein: CASKLANQPQHF.

The rearrangement uses TRBV28 and TRBJ2-1; 7 bases match TRBD2. Germline V lookup: CDR1 MDHEN, CDR2 SYDVKM. Unmatched junction bases numbered 12, after V lost 5 bases and J lost 8 bases. The CDR3 has 15 amino acids. The CDR3 nucleotides are TGTGCCAGCAGTCAGAAGTTGGGGAGGGTGGATGAGCAGTTCTTC. This translates into CASSQKLGRVDEQFF.

In this sample, this clone turned up once. The chain uses TRBV25-1 and TRBJ1-3, with unresolved D. CDR3 length equals 13 residues. Trimming took off 5 bases at V and 0 bases at J, with 5 bases between the two ends. The germline gives CDR1 MGHDK, CDR2 SYGVNS. CDR3 nucleotides: TGTGCCAGCAGTCATCTCTCTGGAAACACCATATATTTT. Encoded protein: CASSHLSGNTIYF. The full variable domain, its missing parts supplied by reference TRBV25-1 and TRBJ1-3, is EADIYQTPRYLVIGTGKKITLECSQTMGHDKMYWYQQDPGMELHLIHYSYGVNSTEKGDLSSESTVSRIRTEHFPLTLESARPSHTSQYLCASSHLSGNTIYFGEGSWLTVV.

The chain combines TRBV12-5 with TRBJ2-7; a possible D gene is TRBD1 (6 bases). Deletions cut 6 bases from V and 0 bases from J, with 15 bases between. The CDR3 sequence is 15 residues long. CDR1 LGHNT and CDR2 FRNRAP come from the germline V gene. CDR3 amino acids: CASGPGHLPSYEQYF. In DNA, the CDR3 is TGTGCTAGTGGGCCGGGACACCTACCCTCCTACGAGCAGTACTTC. Combining the CDR3 with reference TRBV12-5 and TRBJ2-7 gives the whole variable domain DARVTQTPRHKVTEMGQEVTMRCQPILGHNTVFWYRQTMMQGLELLAYFRNRAPLDDSGMPKDRFSAEMPDATLATLKIQPSEPRDSAVYFCASGPGHLPSYEQYFGPGTRLTVT.

The J gene is TRBJ2-4, the V gene TRBV7-9, with 7 bases matching TRBD1. J lost 7 bases, V lost 4 bases, and 7 bases had no gene match. Per germline, CDR1 SEHNR and CDR2 FQNEAQ (reference sequence). There are 14 residues in the CDR3. The CDR3 DNA follows: TGTGCCAGCAGCTCGACAGGGTATGGGAACATTCAGTACTTC. Its translation is CASSSTGYGNIQYF.

V gene TRBV7-2 combines with J gene TRBJ2-7, with D unresolved. Germline V gives CDR1 SGHTA, CDR2 FQGNSA. The CDR3 has 13 residues. V shed 1 base and J shed 6 bases, with 10 bases lying between them. CDR3 sequence reads: CASSLDHSAEQYF. As DNA, the CDR3 is TGTGCCAGCAGCTTAGACCATTCCGCCGAGCAGTACTTC.

This chain uses TRBV19 with TRBJ2-7; tentative D call: TRBD2 (5 bases). The germline V gene has CDR1 LNHDA and CDR2 SQIVND (reference sequence). Trimming left V 2 bases short and J 6 bases short, with 8 bases between. The CDR3 loop spans 12 amino acids. CDR3 region: CASSIPGTEQYF. The CDR3 bases are TGTGCCAGTAGTATACCGGGAACCGAGCAGTACTTC.

This chain connects TRBV9 to TRBJ2-3, with D unclear. CDR3 length: 16 amino acids. Germline V lookup: CDR1 SGDLS, CDR2 YYNGEE. Trimming cost V 0 bases and J 0 bases, with 11 bases left between them. The CDR3 DNA reads as TGTGCCAGCAGCGTAGGTGGCTCACCAAGCACAGATACGCAGTATTTT. Encoded protein: CASSVGGSPSTDTQYF.

This clone was seen once. This chain connects TRBV19 to TRBJ2-1; 9 bases map to TRBD2. Losses at the gene ends were 6 bases for V and 5 bases for J; bases not matched to a gene: 5. The CDR3 covers 14 residues. The germline V gene has CDR1 LNHDA and CDR2 SQIVND (reference sequence). In DNA, the CDR3 is TGTGCCAGTAGAATGCTAGCGGGAAACAATGAGCAGTTCTTC. Its translation is CASRMLAGNNEQFF.

V gene TRBV7-2 combines with J gene TRBJ2-7; D ambiguous. The CDR3 sequence is 14 residues long. CDR1 and CDR2 (germline): SGHTA, FQGNSA. Trimming cost V 3 bases and J 6 bases, with 15 bases left between them. CDR3 sequence (DNA): TGTGCCAGCAGCTTGGCGACGCCCGGGCGCGAGCAGTACTTC. Its protein is CASSLATPGREQYF.

This chain joins TRBV25-1 and TRBJ2-1; no definite D call. V dropped 10 bases and J dropped 7 bases, with 29 bases sitting between them. The CDR3 is made up of 17 amino acids. Germline loops: CDR1 MGHDK, CDR2 SYGVNS. CDR3 bases: TGTGCCACCACCTTTCCGACAAGTAAGTACCCTCTTAATGAGCAGTTCTTC. Residues: CATTFPTSKYPLNEQFF.

J is TRBJ2-1 and V is TRBV4-1; TRBD2 aligns across 16 bases. The germline V gene has CDR1 MGHRA and CDR2 YSYEKL. V was clipped by 0 bases and J by 0 bases; unmatched bases: 5. This CDR3 comprises 20 residues. CDR3 sequence: CASSQDKGLAGGRSYNEQFF. DNA for the CDR3: TGCGCCAGCAGCCAAGATAAGGGACTAGCGGGAGGGCGCTCCTACAATGAGCAGTTCTTC.

The CDR3 bases are TGTGCCAGCAGCTTGGAACTAGCGGGGACAGATACGCAGTATTTT. Its translation: CASSLELAGTDTQYF. The chain has TRBV5-6 and TRBJ2-3, with 10 bases matching TRBD2. V lost 0 bases and J lost 3; bases outside the gene matches: 1. From germline, CDR1 is SGHDT and CDR2 YYEEEE. There are 15 residues in the CDR3. Drawing the rest from reference TRBV5-6 and TRBJ2-3, the complete variable domain is DAGVTQSPTHLIKTRGQQVTLRCSPKSGHDTVSWYQQALGQGPQFIFQYYEEEERQRGNFPDRFSGHQFPNYSSELNVNALLLGDSALYLCASSLELAGTDTQYFGPGTRLTVL.

The chain has TRBV27 and TRBJ2-6, with 12 bases identical to TRBD2. The CDR3 covers 17 residues. J was trimmed by 0 bases and V by 8 bases; bases with no gene match: 5. Germline V gene data show CDR1 as MNHEY and CDR2 as SMNVEV (reference sequence). In DNA form, the CDR3 reads TGTGCCAGCGCCGGACTAGCGGGATTCTCTGGGGCCAACGTCCTGACTTTC. It specifies CASAGLAGFSGANVLTF.

The chain recombines TRBV2 with TRBJ1-4; TRBD1 matches at 7 bases. V gave up 7 bases and J gave up 7 bases; unmatched junction bases: 9. The germline CDR1 and CDR2 sequences are SNHLY and FYNNEI. The CDR3 has 14 residues. CDR3 nucleotide sequence: TGTGCCAGCAAAACAGGGGCTGGGGGTGAAAAACTGTTTTTT. It specifies CASKTGAGGEKLFF.

CDR3 protein: CASRLGSYNEQFF. As DNA, the CDR3 is TGTGCCAGCAGGTTGGGCAGCTACAATGAGCAGTTCTTC. The gene calls are TRBV2 and TRBJ2-1; no reliable D call. CDR1 is SNHLY and CDR2 is FYNNEI in the germline V gene. Deletions cut 6 bases from V and 3 bases from J, with 9 bases between. The CDR3 spans 13 residues.

A few counts support this clone. The chain carries TRBV11-2 and TRBJ1-1; D gene unclear. The CDR3 has 13 amino acids. V was shortened by 5 bases and J by 5 bases, with 12 bases between the two germline ends. Germline V CDR1 and CDR2: SGHAT, FQNNGV. As DNA, the CDR3 is TGTGCCAGCAGCCGACTTGGAGGGACTGAAGCTTTCTTT. It codes for CASSRLGGTEAFF.

The rearrangement joins TRBV28 to TRBJ2-3; D not resolved. Trimming stripped 3 bases from V and 8 bases from J, with 15 bases between. The CDR3 sequence is 14 residues long. Looked up from germline, CDR1 is MDHEN and CDR2 is SYDVKM. The chain's CDR3 is CASSFRGVAVTQYF. As DNA, the CDR3 is TGTGCCAGCAGTTTTCGTGGGGTGGCAGTTACGCAGTATTTT.

J is TRBJ2-2 and V is TRBV4-3, with a tentative D call TRBD2 (6 bases). The V end was cut by 0 bases, the J end by 2 bases, with 13 bases between. The CDR3 extends over 17 amino acids. Germline V gives CDR1 LGHNA, CDR2 YSLEER. The CDR3 loop reads CASSQEGLALNTGELFF. The CDR3 nucleotides read TGCGCCAGCAGCCAAGAGGGTCTAGCGCTAAACACCGGGGAGCTGTTTTTT.

The chain joins TRBV5-6 to TRBJ1-2; the D is unclear. Germline V gives CDR1 SGHDT, CDR2 YYEEEE. Trimming took off 0 bases at V and 7 bases at J, with 10 bases between the two ends. This CDR3 contains 13 residues. For the CDR3, the DNA is TGTGCCAGCAGCTTGGCCTCGGGTGGTGGCTACACCTTC. This encodes CASSLASGGGYTF.

This rearrangement joins TRBV4-1 to TRBJ2-2; D not resolved. This CDR3 contains 12 residues. The germline V gene encodes CDR1 MGHRA and CDR2 YSYEKL. Deletions cut 4 bases from V and 7 bases from J, with 7 bases between. The chain's CDR3 is CASSLWVGELFF. The CDR3 DNA is TGCGCCAGCAGCCTGTGGGTCGGGGAGCTGTTTTTT.

The chain combines TRBV7-3 with TRBJ2-3; possibly TRBD1 for D (5 bases). Trimming left V 3 bases short and J 5 bases short, with 9 bases between. The CDR3 spans 13 residues. The V gene's germline CDR1 is SGHTA and CDR2 FQGTGA. CDR3 residues: CASSFLRGDTQYF. The CDR3, as DNA: TGTGCCAGCAGCTTTCTAAGGGGAGATACGCAGTATTTT.

The chain uses TRBV6-5 and TRBJ2-3, with 7 bases identical to TRBD1. Germline CDR1 is MNHEY and CDR2 is SVGAGI. This CDR3 contains 12 residues. The junction had 4 bases not matched to a gene; V was cut back by 8 bases and J by 5 bases. CDR3: CASQGVLDTQYF. As DNA, the CDR3 is TGTGCCAGCCAGGGGGTATTAGATACGCAGTATTTT.

This clone came up once. This chain uses TRBV5-8 with TRBJ2-1; D ambiguous. Trimming took off 5 bases at V and 0 bases at J, with 18 bases between the two ends. The CDR3 totals 17 residues. Germline V gene lookup returns CDR1 SGHTS and CDR2 YDEGEE. As DNA, the CDR3 is TGTGCCAGCAGACTGGGCGAAGGCTCCAGCTCCTACAATGAGCAGTTCTTC. Protein product: CASRLGEGSSSYNEQFF.

The CDR3 coding sequence is TGCGCCAGCAGCTTGCAGGCTAGCGGGAGAACAGATACGCAGTATTTT. Translating it yields CASSLQASGRTDTQYF. The chain employs TRBV5-1 and TRBJ2-3; TRBD2 matches 10 bases. The junction had 5 bases not matched to a gene; V was cut back by 1 base and J by 3 bases. The CDR3 covers 16 residues. The germline gives CDR1 SGHRS, CDR2 YFSETQ. The variable domain in full, with the rest retrieved from reference TRBV5-1 and TRBJ2-3, is KAGVTQTPRYLIKTRGQQVTLSCSPISGHRSVSWYQQTPGQGLQFLFEYFSETQRNKGNFPGRFSGRQFSNSRSEMNVSTLELGDSALYLCASSLQASGRTDTQYFGPGTRLTVL.

In its sample, this clone was seen once. This sequence joins TRBV7-8 and TRBJ2-7; D might be TRBD2 (5 bases). The germline CDR1 and CDR2 sequences are SGHVS and FQNEAQ. V was trimmed by 1 base and J by 4 bases, leaving 14 bases between them. This CDR3 has 15 amino acids. The CDR3 bases are TGTGCCAGCAGCTTAGGGAGGACCCTGGGTTACGAGCAGTACTTC. Translating it yields CASSLGRTLGYEQYF.

In DNA form, the CDR3 reads TGTGCCAGTAGTATGACAGGGGAGAGCAATCAGCCCCAGCATTTT. Its translation is CASSMTGESNQPQHF. The rearrangement links TRBV19 to TRBJ1-5, with 8 bases that match TRBD1. The CDR3 sequence is 15 residues long. Trimming took 3 bases from V and 1 from J; bases not matched to a gene: 2. Germline lookup yields CDR1 LNHDA and CDR2 SQIVND (reference sequence). Looking up the rest from reference TRBV19 and TRBJ1-5 gives the full variable domain: DGGITQSPKYLFRKEGQNVTLSCEQNLNHDAMYWYRQDPGQGLRLIYYSQIVNDFQKGDIAEGYSVSREKKESFPLTVTSAQKNPTAFYLCASSMTGESNQPQHFGDGTRLSIL.

This clone was observed once. V and J are TRBV7-2 and TRBJ2-5; no definite D call. This CDR3 has 15 amino acids. V lost 1 base and J 6 bases, leaving 15 bases between the germline ends. CDR1 SGHTA and CDR2 FQGNSA come from the germline V gene. CDR3 DNA: TGTGCCAGCAGCTTAGTTCATTCCTCCCCACAGACCCAGTACTTC. It encodes CASSLVHSSPQTQYF.